This T cell receptor (beta chain) came from a study of CD8 T cells in Susac syndrome. Reverse transcription used about 0.45 to 1 ug RNA and random hexamers. From the immunoSEQ multiplex PCR reads, TCRdb called clonotypes with MiXCR, one entry per CDR3 protein. The data hold around 79,000 distinct CDR3 sequences, with about 95% observed a single time. The CDR3 contains 14 residues. Trimming left V 1 base short and J 1 base short, with 10 bases between. Germline V gene data show CDR1 as SQVTM and CDR2 as ANQGSEA. The J gene is TRBJ2-5, the V gene TRBV29-1; D call uncertain. Specimen: CD8+ T cells from PBMCs. The clonotype comes from a human donor with multiple sclerosis. The CDR3 is CSVEGVGSQETQYF. The DNA for the CDR3 is TGCAGCGTTGAAGGCGTTGGCAGCCAAGAGACCCAGTACTTC.